This T cell receptor beta chain was captured in a study of T cell changes during pregnancy in multiple sclerosis. Libraries were prepared by immunoSEQ multiplex PCR; TCRdb keeps only in-frame clonotypes and omits some of them. The sample lists roughly 30,000 clones; about 88% were seen once. The V gene lost 0 bases and the J gene lost 2 bases, with 12 bases spanning the gap. Germline V lookup: CDR1 SGHRS, CDR2 YFSETQ. CDR3 length equals 15 residues. The J gene is TRBJ2-7, the V gene TRBV5-1, with a weak D call TRBD1 (5 bases). This clonotype was obtained from a female donor with multiple sclerosis, enrolled in a pregnancy study. The sample in question was CD8+ T cells from peripheral blood mononuclear cells, obtained before pregnancy. DNA for the CDR3: TGCGCCAGCAGCTTGGAGGCAGGGCGTCCCTACGAGCAGTACTTC. It is translated as CASSLEAGRPYEQYF.